This T cell receptor (beta chain) was found in a study of human T cells and chemical hapten exposure. Study findings and constraints: Relative to controls, expanded TCRs formed significantly more large CDR3 similarity clusters. Sensitizing to DPC left TCRs with a frequency above 1 in 1000 unaltered.

Within the library, unique molecular identifiers were attached to each individual cDNA molecule. TCRdb reprocessed the RACE reads via MiXCR and lists one record per CDR3 protein. The repertoire holds approximately 90,000 distinct CDR3 sequences, around a quarter seen once, with around a tenth in the top ten. This CDR3 is 15 amino acids long. The germline CDR1 and CDR2 sequences are LGHNA and YSLEER. V lost 1 base to trimming and J lost 3 bases, with 13 bases between them. About this clonotype itself: The target antigen is unknown.

Indicated time point: patch test 3, about 24 weeks after DPC sensitization. Treatment reported: therapeutic diphenylcyclopropenone sensitization with weekly scalp DPC. Non-pregnant alopecia patients aged 18 to 70, suitable for DPC therapy. The chain joins TRBV4-3 to TRBJ2-7; a weak D match, TRBD1 (5 bases). This clonotype was obtained from a man between 40 and 49 years old with alopecia areata. Some clones in this sample may be carry-over from other donors' samples. This sample comprised whole blood, obtained in connection with sensitization to the hapten diphenylcyclopropenone (DPC). The CDR3 sequence: CASSQVIGANYEQYF. DNA of the CDR3: TGCGCCAGCAGCCAAGTAATTGGGGCAAACTACGAGCAGTACTTC.